The 7 T cell receptor beta chains below were found in one sample sequenced in a study of blood T cells in healthy people across ages. Through a sample-barcoded 5' primer and a J-beta primer mix, a second PCR was run for roughly 7 to 11 cycles. TCRdb reanalysed the 5' RACE reads using MiXCR and keeps one entry per CDR3 protein. The data hold about 1 million distinct CDR3 sequences, with roughly 24% observed a single time. These same data were also listed under a study on T cells of mothers and their children.

The sequenced material came from blood. All receptors come from a girl under 10 years old in good health.

The chain links TRBV6-2 or TRBV6-3 to TRBJ2-5, with no clear D. The J call is doubtful: the DNA matches TRBJ2-1 better. Germline CDR1 MNHEY, CDR2 SVGEGT. The CDR3 covers 14 residues. The CDR3 spells CASRAQTLHGEQFF. The CDR3 DNA is TGTGCCAGCAGAGCCCAGACCCTCCACGGTGAGCAGTTCTTC.

The rearrangement links TRBV5-1 to TRBJ2-1; D remains ambiguous. Germline loops: CDR1 SGHRS, CDR2 YFSETQ. The CDR3 length is 14 residues. Trimming removed 0 bases from V and 3 bases from J, with 7 bases in between. The CDR3 loop reads CASSLGFNYNEQFF. For the CDR3, the DNA is TGCGCCAGCAGCTTGGGGTTCAACTACAATGAGCAGTTCTTC.

The chain couples TRBV14 to TRBJ2-1; no firm D call. The CDR3 has 16 residues. V was clipped by 6 bases and J by 0 bases, with 15 bases between them. Germline V gene lookup returns CDR1 SGHDN and CDR2 FVKESK. The CDR3 DNA sequence: TGTGCCAGCAGTCAGGACGCTGGTAGCTCCTACAATGAGCAGTTCTTC. It encodes CASSQDAGSSYNEQFF.

The rearrangement joins TRBV27 to TRBJ2-1, with 10 bases aligning to TRBD2. Germline loops: CDR1 MNHEY, CDR2 SMNVEV (reference sequence). Trimming cost V 6 bases and J 4 bases; bases outside gene matches: 12. This CDR3 comprises 17 residues. CDR3 loop: CASRPTSERGGYNEQFF. The DNA for the CDR3 is TGTGCCAGCAGGCCGACCTCGGAGCGGGGGGGTTACAATGAGCAGTTCTTC.

V is TRBV5-1 and J is TRBJ1-5; D uncertain. Trimming took 9 bases from V and 5 from J, leaving 21 bases between them. Germline values: CDR1 SGHRS, CDR2 YFSETQ. The CDR3 covers 15 residues. CDR3 amino acids: CATRPGPPGDQPQHF. CDR3 nucleotide sequence: TGCGCCACCAGACCCGGACCCCCTGGGGATCAGCCCCAGCATTTT.

This chain joins TRBV2 and TRBJ1-4; a possible D gene is TRBD1 (5 bases). CDR1 and CDR2 from the germline V gene are SNHLY and FYNNEI. Trimming took 9 bases from V and 7 from J, leaving 15 bases between them. CDR3 length equals 13 residues. The CDR3 DNA reads as TGTGCCAGTCAGGACGGGAGGGGTGAAAAACTGTTTTTT. It specifies CASQDGRGEKLFF.

The table lists this clonotype with a few counts. V and J are TRBV7-2 and TRBJ2-3, with a tentative D call TRBD1 (6 bases). Germline loops: CDR1 SGHTA, CDR2 FQGNSA. With 5 bases removed from V and 6 bases from J, the gap between germline ends came to 15 bases. The CDR3 contains 14 residues. DNA for the CDR3: TGTGCCAGCAGCATCCTAACAGGGTCGGATACGCAGTATTTT. Its protein product is CASSILTGSDTQYF.